These T cell receptor beta chains were read from a single sample in a study of T cells in Graves' hyperthyroidism and ophthalmopathy. TCRdb re-derived calls from the multiplex PCR reads in MiXCR, one entry per CDR3 protein. Among 660,000 or so distinct CDR3 sequences listed, around 21% were seen once. Input material: blood. Source of these receptors: a young man with Graves' ophthalmopathy. Both conserved end residues are part of each CDR3. The D gene is left open where the match is weak. Clone size appears in some rows only: once, few, many, or a class for an expanded clone.

size	D	V	length	J	CDR3	DNA
many	TRBD2	TRBV5-1	16	TRBJ2-3	CASSLRTSGSKDTQYF	TGCGCCAGCAGCCTCCGGACTAGCGGGAGTAAAGATACGCAGTATTTT
few	.	TRBV29-1	15	TRBJ2-1	CSVEWQKLSYNEQFF	TGCAGCGTTGAATGGCAAAAGTTGTCCTACAATGAGCAGTTCTTC
few	TRBD2	TRBV7-2	13	TRBJ2-2	CASSWTSAGELFF	TGTGCCAGCAGCTGGACTAGTGCCGGGGAGCTGTTTTTT
.	.	TRBV19	14	TRBJ2-2	CASRILGDTGELFF	TGTGCCAGTAGAATCCTAGGTGACACCGGGGAGCTGTTTTTT
many	TRBD2	TRBV7-9	15	TRBJ2-1	CASSHNRDYLLEQFF	TGTGCCAGCAGTCATAACCGGGACTATCTTCTAGAGCAGTTCTTC
many	.	TRBV11-2	18	TRBJ1-1	CASSLAIGWADRNTEAFF	TGTGCCAGCAGCTTAGCGATTGGTTGGGCAGACAGGAACACTGAAGCTTTCTTT
few	TRBD2	TRBV18	18	TRBJ2-3	CASSPGLAGVGGTDTQYF	TGTGCCAGCTCACCGGGACTAGCGGGAGTTGGGGGCACAGATACGCAGTATTTT
few	.	TRBV6-1	14	TRBJ2-2	CASRLRDDYGELFF	TGTGCCAGCAGGCTACGGGACGATTACGGGGAGCTGTTTTTT
few	TRBD2	TRBV4-2	15	TRBJ2-1	CASSQSGIPYNEQFF	TGTGCCAGCAGCCAAAGCGGGATACCCTACAATGAGCAGTTCTTC
few	.	TRBV5-1	15	TRBJ1-1	CASSLNGQMNTEAFF	TGCGCCAGCAGCCTTAATGGACAGATGAACACTGAAGCTTTCTTT
few	.	TRBV12-3/TRBV12-4	15	TRBJ2-3	CASSFRIEASDTQYF	TGTGCCAGCAGTTTCCGAATTGAGGCATCAGATACGCAGTATTTT
few	.	TRBV28	16	TRBJ1-1	CASSLFVGTPVGEAFF	TGTGCCAGCAGTTTATTTGTGGGGACACCGGTTGGTGAAGCTTTCTTT
.	TRBD2	TRBV13	15	TRBJ2-7	CASTRGSSGSYEQYF	TGTGCCAGCACCCGTGGCAGTAGCGGGAGTTACGAGCAGTACTTC
many	.	TRBV28	12	TRBJ1-1	CASSLRTSEAFF	TGTGCCAGCAGTTTAAGAACGAGTGAAGCTTTCTTT
.	.	TRBV20-1	13	TRBJ1-1	CSARVEVVPEAFF	TGCAGTGCTAGAGTTGAGGTGGTCCCTGAAGCTTTCTTT
.	TRBD2	TRBV30	13	TRBJ2-7	CAWSLGGSYEQYF	TGTGCCTGGAGCCTGGGGGGGTCGTACGAGCAGTACTTC
few	.	TRBV6-1	14	TRBJ2-1	CASSSGDVGNEQFF	TGTGCCAGCAGTTCGGGCGACGTGGGCAATGAGCAGTTCTTC
many	.	TRBV20-1	16	TRBJ1-1	CSARVRRLQENTEAFF	TGCAGTGCTAGAGTAAGGCGGCTACAGGAGAACACTGAAGCTTTCTTT
.	.	TRBV11-2	15	TRBJ2-2	CASSIRTVFAGELFF	TGTGCCAGCAGCATAAGGACAGTGTTTGCCGGGGAGCTGTTTTTT
.	TRBD1	TRBV6-2/TRBV6-3	17	TRBJ1-2	CASSSLAGGDRWNGYTF	TGTGCCAGCAGTTCACTCGCAGGGGGCGACCGATGGAATGGCTACACCTTC
.	.	TRBV6-1	13	TRBJ1-1	CASSAGRTTEAFF	TGTGCCAGCAGTGCGGGGAGGACCACTGAAGCTTTCTTT
few	.	TRBV7-8	15	TRBJ2-3	CASSPWEQGTDTQYF	TGTGCCAGCAGCCCTTGGGAGCAGGGCACAGATACGCAGTATTTT
.	TRBD1	TRBV5-1	18	TRBJ2-2	CASRTGTGGSLNTGELFF	TGCGCCAGCAGGACCGGGACAGGGGGTTCGCTGAACACCGGGGAGCTGTTTTTT
once	TRBD1	TRBV18	16	TRBJ1-2	CASSPGQGALDYGYTF	TGTGCCAGCTCACCGGGACAGGGGGCGCTGGACTATGGCTACACCTTC
.	.	TRBV12-3/TRBV12-4	13	TRBJ2-1	CASGPVSYNEQLF	TGTGCCAGCGGTCCGGTCTCCTACAATGAGCAGCTCTTC
many	.	TRBV28	15	TRBJ1-6	CASSPGQLYNSPLHF	TGTGCCAGCAGCCCGGGGCAGCTTTATAATTCACCCCTCCACTTT
many	.	TRBV12-3/TRBV12-4	11	TRBJ2-7	CASSLADEQYF	TGTGCCAGCAGTTTAGCGGACGAGCAGTACTTC
.	.	TRBV28	12	TRBJ2-1	CASSLSWGEQFF	TGTGCCAGCAGTTTATCCTGGGGTGAGCAGTTCTTC
few	.	TRBV20-1	15	TRBJ2-7	CSARVWLASSYEQYF	TGCAGTGCTAGAGTCTGGCTAGCGAGCTCCTACGAGCAGTACTTC
many	.	TRBV11-3	13	TRBJ2-5	CASSQLWGETQYF	TGTGCCAGCAGCCAACTGTGGGGAGAGACCCAGTACTTC
.	.	TRBV7-2	15	TRBJ2-7	CASSLSSAGLYEQYF	TGTGCCAGCAGCTTAAGTTCAGCCGGCCTCTACGAGCAGTACTTC
many	TRBD2	TRBV6-2/TRBV6-3	16	TRBJ2-1	CASSYAAGGPYNEQFF	TGTGCCAGCAGTTACGCAGCGGGAGGGCCCTACAATGAGCAGTTCTTC
few	TRBD2	TRBV4-2	14	TRBJ2-1	CASSLHSGGNEQFF	TGTGCCAGCAGCCTTCATAGCGGGGGAAATGAGCAGTTCTTC
.	.	TRBV19	14	TRBJ1-1	CASSMGDTYTEAFF	TGTGCCAGTAGTATGGGGGACACCTACACTGAAGCTTTCTTT
few	TRBD2	TRBV11-2	19	TRBJ2-7	CASSLGWQRTSGSSSEQYF	TGTGCCAGCAGCTTGGGTTGGCAAAGGACTAGCGGGAGTAGTAGCGAGCAGTACTTC
.	.	TRBV9	14	TRBJ1-3	CASSGQWGGNTIYF	TGTGCCAGCAGCGGTCAGTGGGGTGGAAACACCATATATTTT
.	.	TRBV6-1	15	TRBJ2-3	CASSFREESTDTQYF	TGTGCCAGCAGTTTCAGGGAGGAAAGCACAGATACGCAGTATTTT
many	.	TRBV2	11	TRBJ2-5	CASRRTETQYF	TGTGCCTCACGCCGGACGGAGACCCAGTACTTC
few	.	TRBV5-1	14	TRBJ2-3	CASSASPLTDTQYF	TGCGCCAGCAGCGCTAGCCCACTCACAGATACGCAGTATTTT
few	.	TRBV28	14	TRBJ2-5	CASSPSVFQETQYF	TGTGCCAGCAGCCCCTCAGTGTTCCAAGAGACCCAGTACTTC
few	.	TRBV20-1	14	TRBJ1-1	CSARKRTANTEAFF	TGCAGTGCTAGGAAGAGGACAGCGAACACTGAAGCTTTCTTT
.	.	TRBV6-2/TRBV6-3	11	TRBJ2-7	CASFRGAEQYF	TGTGCCAGCTTCAGGGGGGCCGAGCAGTACTTC
once	.	TRBV19	14	TRBJ2-3	CASRAGVGPDTQYF	TGTGCCAGCAGGGCTGGGGTTGGTCCGGATACGCAGTATTTT
many	.	TRBV20-1	14	TRBJ1-1	CSARLGGHDTEAFF	TGCAGTGCTAGATTGGGGGGCCATGACACTGAAGCTTTCTTT
few	.	TRBV10-3	13	TRBJ2-2	CAISESRTGELFF	TGTGCCATCAGTGAGTCTCGGACCGGGGAGCTGTTTTTT
many	.	TRBV6-2/TRBV6-3	15	TRBJ2-7	CASSSSVGSVAEQYF	TGTGCCAGCAGTTCGTCGGTGGGTAGCGTCGCCGAGCAGTACTTC